This paragraph reports one T cell receptor beta chain. Sequencing of TCR beta was undertaken in CD8+ and CD4+ T cells derived from blood. Through negative isolation, CD4+ and CD8+ T cells were obtained, while TEMRA cells were enriched using FACS. This entry is derived from a study of CD8 T cells in Susac syndrome. Across the study: Intravenous immunoglobulin alone or corticosteroids were being given to patients with Susac syndrome at blood draw, unless they were therapy-naive.

RNA amounts of roughly 0.45 to 1 ug underwent reverse transcription with random hexamers. With immunoSEQ multiplex PCR, TCR beta CDR3 was amplified across 54 Vbeta and 13 Jbeta. TCRdb re-called the immunoSEQ multiplex PCR reads with MiXCR, one entry per CDR3 protein. The sample shows 150,000 to 190,000 distinct CDR3 sequences, about 95% of them seen only once. The TCR comes from a human donor with Susac syndrome. Sequenced: CD4+ T cells from PBMCs.

CDR3 bases: TGCGCCAGCAGCTTGCAGGGGAGCTCCTACGAGCAGTACTTC. As protein: CASSLQGSSYEQYF. The genes are TRBV5-1 and TRBJ2-7, with D maybe TRBD1 (6 bases). Deletions cut 1 base from V and 0 bases from J, with 8 bases between. Germline loops: CDR1 SGHRS, CDR2 YFSETQ. This CDR3 has 14 amino acids.